This is a list of T cell receptor beta chains from one sample in a study of CD8+CD57+ T cells in acquired aplastic anemia. TCRdb processed the reads anew with MiXCR; each CDR3 protein has one entry. The table includes 200,000 to 300,000 distinct CDR3 sequences, 82% detected once. The specimen was sorted CD4+, CD8+, or CD8+CD57+ T cells (not recorded which) from PBMCs. The source of these receptors is a human donor with aplastic anemia. Each CDR3 is given with its conserved first and last residue. D genes are given only for firm matches. Where a row states a size, it is once, few, many or the class of an expanded clone; other rows omit it.

>TRBV11-2|NA|TRBJ2-5|TRBD1
CASSSGTGEETQYF
TGTGCCAGCAGCAGCGGGACAGGGGAAGAGACCCAGTACTTC
>TRBV25-1|NA|TRBJ2-7|TRBD2
CASSWGGGEVSEQYF
TGTGCCAGCAGTTGGGGCGGGGGAGAGGTATCCGAGCAGTACTTC
>TRBV7-9|once|TRBJ2-2|NA
CASSSDPGGPNTGELFF
TGCGCCAGCAGCAGCGATCCCGGGGGGCCAAACACCGGGGAGCTGTTTTTT
>TRBV5-5|NA|TRBJ2-3|NA
CATSRERTGTDTQYF
TGTGCCACCAGCAGAGAGAGGACCGGTACAGATACGCAGTATTTT
>TRBV15|NA|TRBJ2-7|NA
CATSSDLSGFEQYF
TGTGCCACCAGCAGTGACCTCAGTGGTTTCGAGCAGTACTTC
>TRBV7-9|NA|TRBJ2-7|NA
CASSSSPGVLYVQYF
TGTGCCAGCAGCTCAAGCCCCGGGGTGCTGTACGTTCAGTACTTC
>TRBV9|NA|TRBJ1-1|NA
CASSVEGTLDEQSFF
TGTGCCAGCAGCGTAGAAGGGACTCTTGATGAGCAGTCTTTCTTT
>TRBV12-5|NA|TRBJ1-1|NA
CASSSDLTGNTEAFF
TGTGCTAGTAGCTCAGATCTGACAGGGAACACTGAAGCTTTCTTT
>TRBV7-9|NA|TRBJ1-2|NA
CASSRTGDYGYTFTF
NA
>TRBV29-1|NA|TRBJ1-2|NA
CSVVRQGGYGYTF
TGCAGCGTTGTTCGGCAGGGAGGCTATGGCTACACCTTC
>TRBV5-5|NA|TRBJ2-3|NA
CASTMTGGGIDTQYF
TGTGCCAGTACCATGACGGGCGGCGGGATAGATACGCAGTATTTT
>TRBV24-1|NA|TRBJ2-1|NA
CATSISPGAYNEQFF
TGTGCCACCAGTATATCGCCAGGAGCCTACAATGAGCAGTTCTTC
>TRBV15|NA|TRBJ2-5|NA
CATSRSCRQETQYF
TGTGCCACCAGCAGGAGCTGCAGGCAAGAGACCCAGTACTTC
>TRBV10-3|NA|TRBJ1-1|NA
CAIGARVDTEAFF
TGTGCCATCGGGGCCAGGGTGGACACTGAAGCTTTCTTT
>TRBV7-9|NA|TRBJ2-5|NA
CASSIGLGLQETQYF
TGTGCCAGCAGCATAGGACTGGGCCTACAAGAGACCCAGTACTTC
>TRBV7-9|NA|TRBJ2-6|NA
CASSLAAAGGDTQLTF
TGTGCCAGCAGCTTAGCGGCGGCAGGCGGAGATACGCAGCTGACTTTC
>TRBV9|NA|TRBJ1-1|NA
CASSVKEGRGDTEAFF
TGTGCCAGCAGCGTGAAGGAGGGTAGAGGGGACACTGAAGCTTTCTTT
>TRBV28|many|TRBJ1-1|TRBD1
CASREDRGMNTEAFF
TGTGCCAGCAGAGAGGACAGGGGTATGAACACTGAAGCTTTCTTT
>TRBV7-2|NA|TRBJ1-1|NA
CASSLGQRGNTDTFF
TGTGCCAGCAGCTTAGGACAGAGAGGGAACACCGACACTTTCTTT
>TRBV9|many|TRBJ2-3|TRBD1
CASGTGSDTQYF
TGTGCCAGCGGGACAGGGTCAGATACGCAGTATTTT
>TRBV20-1|NA|TRBJ2-3|NA
CSARGGLADTQYF
TGCAGTGCTAGAGGCGGACTTGCAGATACGCAGTATTTT
>TRBV7-9|many|TRBJ1-1|NA
CASSDNLNTEAFF
TGTGCCAGCAGCGATAATTTGAACACTGAAGCTTTCTTT
>TRBV7-9|NA|TRBJ2-7|TRBD2
CASSCEGSGGNEQYF
TGTGCCAGCAGCTGTGAAGGAAGCGGGGGCAACGAGCAGTACTTC
>TRBV2|once|TRBJ2-7|NA
CASSEAQEGQYF
TGTGCCAGCAGTGAAGCACAGGAAGGGCAGTACTTC
>TRBV9|NA|TRBJ1-6|TRBD1
CASSVDTTGLRSPLHF
TGTGCCAGCAGCGTAGACACGACAGGGCTCCGGTCACCCCTCCACTTT
>TRBV7-8|NA|TRBJ2-7|NA
CASSFHPEGSFHSQYF
TGTGCCAGCAGCTTTCATCCCGAGGGGAGTTTCCATTCCCAGTACTTC
>TRBV7-9|NA|TRBJ2-2|NA
CASSPATGHHTDKLFF
TGTGCCAGCAGCCCCGCAACAGGGCATCACACAGATAAGCTGTTTTTT
>TRBV11-2|NA|TRBJ2-3|NA
CASSDASSTQYF
TGTGCCAGCAGTGATGCGTCTAGCACGCAGTATTTT
>TRBV13|many|TRBJ2-1|NA
CASSLGSYNEQFF
TGTGCCAGCAGCCTAGGCAGCTACAATGAGCAGTTCTTC
>TRBV7-6|NA|TRBJ2-1|TRBD2
CASSTQRGGGSVEQFF
TGTGCCAGCAGCACTCAAAGAGGCGGGGGGAGCGTTGAGCAGTTCTTC
>TRBV25-1|once|TRBJ2-6|TRBD1
CASSRDRVSGANVLTF
TGTGCCAGCAGCCGGGACAGGGTATCTGGGGCCAACGTCCTGACTTTC
>TRBV9|NA|TRBJ2-3|NA
CASGVGGHIKYLQYF
TGTGCCAGCGGCGTAGGGGGACACATTAAGTACTTGCAGTATTTT
>TRBV24-1|NA|TRBJ2-7|NA
CATSVKRTSYEQYF
TGTGCCACCAGTGTCAAGAGAACATCCTACGAGCAGTACTTC
>TRBV29-1|NA|TRBJ2-5|NA
CSVGTSAETQYF
TGCAGCGTGGGGACTTCCGCGGAGACCCAGTACTTC
>TRBV20-1|NA|TRBJ1-1|TRBD1
CSARPPRTGSTKASF
TGCAGTGCTAGACCCCCACGGACAGGTTCCACTAAAGCTTCCTTT
>TRBV5-6|NA|TRBJ2-7|NA
CASSLERGGHEQYF
TGTGCCAGCAGCTTGGAGAGGGGGGGTCACGAGCAGTACTTC
>TRBV11-3|few|TRBJ2-1|TRBD2
CASSFELSGGSDEQFF
TGTGCCAGCAGCTTTGAACTGAGCGGGGGGAGCGATGAGCAGTTCTTC
>TRBV29-1|NA|TRBJ2-1|NA
CSVKNLAGLNEQFF
TGCAGCGTTAAGAACCTGGCGGGCCTAAATGAGCAGTTCTTC
>TRBV24-1|NA|TRBJ2-1|NA
CATTGVSPDGDEQFF
TGTGCCACCACCGGGGTCAGTCCGGACGGGGATGAGCAGTTCTTC
>TRBV7-8|few|TRBJ2-1|NA
CASSLAGGADTEHFF
TGTGCCAGCAGCTTAGCGGGAGGAGCCGATACGGAGCATTTCTTC
>TRBV7-3|NA|TRBJ1-4|NA
CASSLTGGDETLFF
TGTGCCAGCAGCTTAACGGGAGGCGACGAAACACTGTTTTTT
>TRBV30|many|TRBJ2-3|NA
CAWSAVTDTQYF
TGTGCCTGGAGTGCCGTCACAGATACGCAGTATTTT
>TRBV7-8|NA|TRBJ2-5|TRBD2
CASNGAGETDTF
TGTGCCAGCAACGGAGCGGGGGAGACCGATACCTTC
>TRBV9|few|TRBJ2-7|NA
CASSLGSTYEQYF
TGTGCCAGCAGTCTTGGGTCAACCTACGAGCAGTACTTC
>TRBV7-9|few|TRBJ2-7|NA
CASSLSSYEQYF
TGTGCCAGCAGCTTGAGTTCCTACGAGCAGTACTTC
>TRBV7-8|NA|TRBJ2-3|NA
CASSQEVASTDTQYF
TGCGCCAGCAGCCAAGAGGTGGCTAGCACAGATACGCAGTATTTT
>TRBV2|few|TRBJ1-1|NA
CASSGVGRANTEAFF
TGTGCCAGCAGTGGAGTGGGGAGAGCGAACACTGAAGCTTTCTTT
>TRBV7-2|NA|TRBJ2-3|TRBD1
CASSAGTGNGDTLYF
TGTGCCAGCAGCGCCGGGACAGGGAATGGCGATACCCTCTATTTT
>TRBV7-6|NA|TRBJ2-7|TRBD1
CASSLEQGAYEQYF
TGTGCCAGCAGCTTAGAACAGGGGGCCTACGAGCAGTACTTC
>TRBV7-9|NA|TRBJ1-1|TRBD1
CASSLDRTGSSAAFF
TGTGCCAGCAGCTTAGATCGGACAGGCTCCAGTGCAGCCTTCTTT
>TRBV7-3|NA|TRBJ1-6|NA
CASSSSSTSADPHF
TGTGCCAGCAGCTCGAGCTCGACTAGTGCAGACCCCCACTTT
>TRBV2|NA|TRBJ2-7|NA
CASSAVGTHEQYF
TGTGCCAGCAGCGCCGTGGGCACACACGAGCAGTATTTC
>TRBV7-8|NA|TRBJ2-3|TRBD2
CASSPAGGGYGYNF
TGTGCCAGCAGCCCTGCGGGGGGTGGTTATGGCTACAATTTT
>TRBV15|NA|TRBJ2-3|NA
CAASRGGGQETQYF
TGTGCCGCCAGCAGAGGCGGCGGGCAAGAGACGCAGTACTTT
>TRBV2|NA|TRBJ2-1|NA
CASSETGIHEQLF
TGTGCCAGCAGTGAGACGGGGATCCATGAGCAGCTCTTC
>TRBV7-3|few|TRBJ2-3|TRBD2
CASSLASGSGDTQYF
TGTGCCAGCAGTTTAGCCAGCGGGAGCGGAGATACCCAGTATTTT
>TRBV10-3|NA|TRBJ2-5|TRBD1
CAISGGTGDWEQYF
TGTGCCATCAGCGGAGGGACAGGGGATTGGGAGCAGTACTTC
>TRBV11-2|NA|TRBJ1-2|TRBD1
CASSSIDRGLVYGYTF
TGTGCCAGCAGCTCAATCGACAGGGGGCTCGTATATGGCTACACCTTC
>TRBV19|NA|TRBJ1-1|NA
CASSLDLRAYTEPFF
TGTGCCAGTAGCTTAGATCTCAGAGCCTACACTGAACCTTTCTTC